A single sample is the source of the 20 T cell receptor beta chains below, sequenced in a study of T-cell reconstitution after alpha-beta-depleted transplantation in children. A library of TCRbeta sequences, prepared with unique molecular identifiers, was generated. Using its own MiXCR run on the PCR reads, TCRdb lists one record per CDR3 protein. The repertoire holds about 1,000,000 distinct CDR3 sequences, with about 29% as singletons. The source was PBMCs, mostly from graft donor cells, collected 360 days after TCRalphabeta/CD19-depleted stem cell transplant. The origin of the receptors is a boy younger than two who had a stem cell transplant for SCID, so the T cells may come from the graft donor.

The rearrangement uses TRBV12-3 or TRBV12-4 and TRBJ2-1; 10 bases are shared with TRBD2. J lost 3 bases, V lost 5 bases, and 7 bases had no gene match. CDR3 length equals 16 residues. The CDR3 reads CASSLPGLAVYNEQFF. The CDR3 region has the DNA TGTGCCAGCAGTCTACCCGGACTAGCGGTCTACAATGAGCAGTTCTTC.

This chain joins TRBV11-2 and TRBJ2-3; no reliable D call. Trimming removed 5 bases at V and 0 bases at J, with 6 bases between. This CDR3 spans 13 amino acids. Germline CDR1 reads SGHAT; CDR2 reads FQNNGV. CDR3 amino acids: CASSRYSTDTQYF. CDR3 DNA: TGTGCCAGCAGCCGATACAGCACAGATACGCAGTATTTT.

The chain is built from TRBV6-1 and TRBJ1-1, with D tentatively TRBD1 (6 bases). This CDR3 is 15 amino acids long. Trimming took 10 bases from V and 2 from J, leaving 20 bases between them. Germline CDR1 and CDR2: MNHNS and SASEGT. The CDR3 region is CATYPTGLPNTEAFF. The CDR3, as DNA: TGTGCCACCTACCCCACAGGGTTACCTAACACTGAAGCTTTCTTT.

This chain links TRBV7-2 with TRBJ2-3; D call uncertain. V lost 5 bases and J lost 3, with 12 bases in between. Germline V gene data show CDR1 as SGHTA and CDR2 as FQGNSA. The CDR3 runs to 14 residues. CDR3 residues: CASSVRTLTDTQYF. The CDR3 nucleotides read TGTGCCAGCAGCGTCCGGACCCTTACAGATACGCAGTATTTT.

The chain joins TRBV7-2 to TRBJ2-2; 7 nucleotides line up with TRBD1. CDR3 length equals 17 residues. Germline V lookup: CDR1 SGHTA, CDR2 FQGNSA. V shed 3 bases and J 6 bases; nucleotides not matched to a gene: 13. The CDR3 DNA follows: TGTGCCAGCAGCTTTAATCTGGGCAGGGGGAATTCCGGGGAGCTGTTTTTT. Protein sequence: CASSFNLGRGNSGELFF.

This sequence joins TRBV7-9 and TRBJ2-3; 8 bases are shared with TRBD1. V lost 1 base, J lost 2 bases, and 5 bases stayed unmatched. Germline assignment: CDR1 SEHNR and CDR2 FQNEAQ (reference sequence). The CDR3 is made up of 16 amino acids. The CDR3 sequence is CASSLGQGFFTDTQYF. DNA for the CDR3: TGTGCCAGCAGCTTAGGACAGGGGTTTTTCACAGATACGCAGTATTTT.

This clonotype occurred a few times. The chain combines TRBV20-1 with TRBJ2-7, with TRBD1 identical over 7 bases. J lost 2 bases, V lost 1 base, and 5 bases had no gene match. CDR3 length: 14 amino acids. The germline V gene encodes CDR1 DFQATT and CDR2 SNEGSKA (reference sequence). The CDR3 loop is CSARVRTGTYEQYF. The CDR3 nucleotides read TGCAGTGCTAGAGTCAGGACAGGCACCTACGAGCAGTACTTC.

The chain has TRBV7-9 and TRBJ2-7, with D possibly TRBD1 on 6 matching bases. Germline values: CDR1 SEHNR, CDR2 FQNEAQ (reference sequence). V lost 5 bases to trimming and J lost 6 bases, with 17 bases between them. The CDR3 has 14 residues. CDR3 in amino acids: CASSRGQPFGEQYF. CDR3 in DNA: TGTGCCAGCAGCCGTGGACAGCCTTTCGGCGAGCAGTACTTC.

The chain links TRBV29-1 to TRBJ2-3; possibly TRBD1 for D (5 bases). V dropped 0 bases and J dropped 2 bases, with 15 bases sitting between them. The germline CDR1 and CDR2 sequences are SQVTM and ANQGSEA. This CDR3 is 16 amino acids long. Here the CDR3 reads CSVEDWQGSTTDTQYF. In DNA form, the CDR3 reads TGCAGCGTTGAAGATTGGCAGGGATCGACCACAGATACGCAGTATTTT.

About this clonotype: Sequence at one end of the junction differs from germline and may be a read error. The genes are TRBV12-3 or TRBV12-4 and TRBJ2-7, with 7 bases identical to TRBD1. The CDR3 loop spans 14 amino acids. The CDR3 DNA follows: TGTGCCAGCCGACAGGGCTTGTCCTCCTACGAGCAGTACTTT. Translated: CASRQGLSSYEQYF.

The chain employs TRBV7-2 and TRBJ1-1; D gene unclear. CDR3 length: 16 residues. Trimming took off 0 bases at V and 2 bases at J, with 13 bases between the two ends. The germline V gene has CDR1 SGHTA and CDR2 FQGNSA. The CDR3 sequence is CASSLARWAVNTEAFF. The CDR3 nucleotides are TGTGCCAGCAGCTTAGCCCGGTGGGCCGTAAACACTGAAGCTTTCTTT.

This clonotype has more than one count but fewer than ten. The chain carries TRBV20-1 and TRBJ1-5; 8 bases map to TRBD1. The CDR3 totals 17 residues. The V gene's germline CDR1 is DFQATT and CDR2 SNEGSKA (reference sequence). V lost 3 bases and J lost 1; bases outside the gene matches: 11. CDR3 sequence: CSASFVQGAGSNQPQHF. The CDR3 DNA is TGCAGTGCTAGCTTTGTGCAGGGGGCAGGGAGCAATCAGCCCCAGCATTTT.

This chain joins TRBV6-2 or TRBV6-3 and TRBJ2-3; possibly TRBD2 for D (7 bases). Per germline, CDR1 MNHEY and CDR2 SVGEGT. Trimming cost V 6 bases and J 9 bases, with 19 bases left between them. The CDR3 is 14 residues long. The CDR3 reads CASSWGGRGATQYF. The CDR3 DNA is TGTGCCAGCAGCTGGGGGGGCCGGGGGGCCACGCAGTATTTT.

The sample holds a few counts of this clonotype. This chain joins TRBV20-1 and TRBJ2-7, with 10 bases lining up with TRBD2. This CDR3 region has 15 residues. CDR1 is DFQATT, CDR2 SNEGSKA, per germline (reference sequence). After removal of 3 bases from V and 2 bases from J, the junction contained 7 bases not matched to a gene. CDR3 amino acids: CSASPSGGATYEQYF. Written as DNA, the CDR3 is TGCAGTGCTAGCCCTAGCGGGGGAGCCACCTACGAGCAGTACTTC.

This clonotype was counted between two and nine times. The chain uses TRBV12-3 or TRBV12-4 and TRBJ1-2; D call uncertain. With 2 bases removed from V and 6 bases from J, the gap between germline ends came to 10 bases. This CDR3 region has 13 residues. The CDR3 is CASSLLDRHGYTF. In nucleotides, the CDR3 is TGTGCCAGCAGTTTACTGGACCGGCATGGCTACACCTTC.

This clonotype was counted between two and nine times. The chain uses TRBV5-5 and TRBJ1-3; TRBD1 might be the D (6 bases). V was cut by 0 bases and J by 2 bases, with 12 bases left in between. Germline loops: CDR1 SGHKS, CDR2 YYEKEE (reference sequence). The CDR3 sequence is 16 residues long. CDR3 in amino acids: CASSLAYREPGNTIYF. CDR3 coding DNA: TGTGCCAGCAGCTTGGCCTACAGGGAACCTGGAAACACCATATATTTT.

V is TRBV18 and J is TRBJ2-3, with D possibly matching TRBD1 (6 bases). The CDR3 covers 16 residues. Germline V gene data show CDR1 as KGHSH and CDR2 as LQKENI. The V gene lost 6 bases and the J gene lost 0 bases, with 16 bases spanning the gap. CDR3 nucleotides: TGTGCCAGCTCCCCGCGTGACAGGACTAGCACAGATACGCAGTATTTT. This codes for CASSPRDRTSTDTQYF.

This chain connects TRBV10-3 to TRBJ2-3; maybe TRBD2 (6 bases). The V gene lost 8 bases and the J gene lost 2 bases, with 17 bases spanning the gap. Germline CDR1 ENHRY, CDR2 SYGVKD. The CDR3 extends over 15 amino acids. This CDR3 reads CAIGGEGLLTDTQYF. CDR3 DNA: TGTGCCATCGGGGGTGAGGGACTTCTCACAGATACGCAGTATTTT.

The chain combines TRBV10-1 with TRBJ2-5; 9 bases fit TRBD1. Germline V gives CDR1 WNHNN, CDR2 SYGVQD (reference sequence). The ends lost 4 bases at V and 7 bases at J; junction bases unmatched: 4. The CDR3 sequence is 13 residues long. This chain's CDR3 is CASSVVTGGTQYF. In DNA, the CDR3 is TGCGCCAGCAGTGTTGTGACAGGGGGGACCCAGTACTTC.

This chain uses TRBV20-1 with TRBJ2-5; 9 bases agree with TRBD2. CDR3 length: 14 residues. The trim removed 5 bases at V and 5 bases at J, leaving 9 bases unmatched. Germline V gene lookup returns CDR1 DFQATT and CDR2 SNEGSKA (reference sequence). CDR3 bases: TGCAGTGCTCCCCCACCTACTAGCGGGGAGACCCAGTACTTC. Protein sequence: CSAPPPTSGETQYF.